This T cell receptor beta chain was identified during a study of T-cell memory formation after mild COVID-19. Whole-study context: Clusters of TCRs were largely donor specific. Notes on the study in general: Clones contracting across day 15 to 85 had a balanced CD4/CD8 profile; later expanding clones leaned CD4+. Clones that contracted clustered mainly in CM and EM if CD4+ and in EMRA if CD8+.

Germline values: CDR1 SGHVS, CDR2 FQNEAQ. The CDR3 consists of 15 residues. This clonotype was seen at least ten times. Its antigen is undetermined. A junction boundary mismatches the germline segment, possibly from a read error. TCRdb re-derived calls from the 5' RACE reads in MiXCR, one entry per CDR3 protein. The table has approximately 42,000 distinct CDR3 sequences, roughly 6.6% seen once. This TCR was recovered from an adult who had mild COVID-19 (a few samples of this study predate the infection). Cell type and time point are not known. The sample comprised PBMCs or a T cell subset sorted from them (not recorded which). The chain uses TRBV7-8 and TRBJ2-1; 12 bases align to TRBD2. As DNA, the CDR3 is TGTGCCAGCACCTTAAGACTAGCGGGGGACAATGAGCAGTTCTTC. This translates into CASTLRLAGDNEQFF.